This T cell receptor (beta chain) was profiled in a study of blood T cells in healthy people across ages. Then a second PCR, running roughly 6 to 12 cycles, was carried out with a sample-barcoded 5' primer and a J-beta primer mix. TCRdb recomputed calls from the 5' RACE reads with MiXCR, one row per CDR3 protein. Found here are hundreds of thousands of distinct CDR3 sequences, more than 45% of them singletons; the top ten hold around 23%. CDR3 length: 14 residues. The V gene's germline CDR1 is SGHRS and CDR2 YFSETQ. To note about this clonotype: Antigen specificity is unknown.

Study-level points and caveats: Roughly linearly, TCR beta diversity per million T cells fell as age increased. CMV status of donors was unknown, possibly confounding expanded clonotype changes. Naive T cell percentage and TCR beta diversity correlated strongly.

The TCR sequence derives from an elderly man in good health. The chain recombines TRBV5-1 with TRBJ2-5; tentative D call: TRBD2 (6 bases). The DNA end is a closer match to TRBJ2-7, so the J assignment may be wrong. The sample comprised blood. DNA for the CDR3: TGCGCCAGCCAACGGGGCGGGACCGACCGCGAGCAGTACTTC. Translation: CASQRGGTDREQYF.